This T cell receptor (beta chain) was recovered during a study of cytomegalovirus exposure and HLA in healthy donors. General study points: The study assumed roughly uniform donor sequencing depth for presence/absence analyses. The study flagged about 160 TCR beta chains as cytomegalovirus-associated. While the bulk of TCR sequences proved rare, some public TCRs turned up in many donors. It was reported that the classifier diagnosed cytomegalovirus status with high specificity and sensitivity in both the original and validation cohorts.

For this clone: The antigen remains unidentified.

The CDR3 is 14 amino acids. V dropped 2 bases and J dropped 2 bases, with 8 bases sitting between them. Germline assignment: CDR1 MNHEY and CDR2 SMNVEV (reference sequence). Both 60 Vbeta primers and 13 Jbeta primers went into the PCR. The repertoire was sequenced with immunoSEQ multiplex PCR; TCRdb's copy has only in-frame clones and lacks some. The table has 100,000 or so clones, 76% seen once. Sequenced sample: PBMCs. The chain couples TRBV27 to TRBJ2-3; D uncertain. This sequence originates from a woman in her 40s in good health and CMV-seropositive. CDR3 loop: CASSLGPNTDTQYF. In nucleotides, the CDR3 is TGTGCCAGCAGTTTAGGGCCGAACACAGATACGCAGTATTTT.